What follows are 25 T cell receptor beta chains derived from one specimen sequenced in a study of blood T cell repertoires in COVID-19. Assay used: immunoSEQ multiplex PCR; TCRdb lists only in-frame clones, some missing. The table includes more than 100,000 clones, approximately 79% detected once. Sequencing was done on a sample of PBMCs or T cells enriched from blood (not recorded which). Receptor source: a man aged 40-49 years with acute COVID-19.

On this clone: One end of the junction fails to match germline, which may point to a read error. The rearrangement uses TRBV2 and TRBJ2-1; 9 bases map to TRBD2. The CDR3 extends over 13 amino acids. Germline assignment: CDR1 SNHLY and CDR2 FYNNEI. CDR3 nucleotides: TGCTGGTCCAGCGGGAGGTTCATGAATGAGCAGTTCTTC. Amino acids: CWSSGRFMNEQFF.

The chain recombines TRBV18 with TRBJ2-2; D is possibly TRBD2 (5 bases). Germline loops: CDR1 KGHSH, CDR2 LQKENI. The CDR3 is made up of 12 amino acids. The V gene lost 8 bases and the J gene lost 9 bases, with 13 bases spanning the gap. In nucleotides, the CDR3 is TGTGCCAGCGCCTATGGCGGGCGGGAGCTGTTTTTT. Residues: CASAYGGRELFF. The complete variable domain, with remaining parts taken from reference TRBV18 and TRBJ2-2, reads NAGVMQNPRHLVRRRGQEARLRCSPMKGHSHVYWYRQLPEEGLKFMVYLQKENIIDESGMPKERFSAEFPKEGPSILRIQQVVRGDSAAYFCASAYGGRELFFGEGSRLTVL.

This chain connects TRBV20-1 to TRBJ1-1; D unclear. The CDR3 covers 10 residues. Deletions cut 4 bases from V and 10 bases from J, with 10 bases between. The germline CDR1 and CDR2 sequences are DFQATT and SNEGSKA (reference sequence). Written as DNA, the CDR3 is TGCAGTGCTACTAGTCTGCCAGCTTTCTTT. It yields the protein CSATSLPAFF.

CDR3 bases: TGTGCCAGCAGCTTTGCGGGGGCAGAGACCCAGTACTTC. It specifies CASSFAGAETQYF. V gene TRBV7-2 combines with J gene TRBJ2-5, with a tentative D call TRBD2 (7 bases). V dropped 3 bases and J dropped 4 bases, with 9 bases sitting between them. There are 13 residues in the CDR3. Germline V gene lookup returns CDR1 SGHTA and CDR2 FQGNSA.

The chain is built from TRBV5-5 and TRBJ2-7; no clear D. Germline CDR1 reads SGHKS; CDR2 reads YYEKEE (reference sequence). V shed 4 bases and J shed 2 bases, with 13 bases lying between them. This CDR3 is built from 14 residues. The CDR3 region has the DNA TGTGCCAGCAGCCTCCAAGGTGACACCTACGAGCAGTACTTC. It is translated as CASSLQGDTYEQYF.

The rearrangement joins TRBV12-3 or TRBV12-4 to TRBJ2-2; D ambiguous. The V end was cut by 3 bases, the J end by 4 bases, with 6 bases between. CDR3 size: 13 residues. The CDR3 DNA reads as TGTGCCAGCAGTTTTTCGGTCACCGGGGAGCTGTTTTTT. Its protein product is CASSFSVTGELFF.

The sample holds a few counts of this clone. The gene calls are TRBV14 and TRBJ2-7; 9 bases are shared with TRBD1. V shed 3 bases, J shed 2 bases, and the junction held 5 bases outside the gene matches. CDR1 SGHDN and CDR2 FVKESK come from the germline V gene. The CDR3 contains 15 residues. CDR3 region: CASSQIQGAPYEQYF. Here the CDR3 DNA reads TGTGCCAGCAGCCAGATACAGGGGGCGCCCTACGAGCAGTACTTC.

J is TRBJ1-5 and V is TRBV6-2 or TRBV6-3; no reliable D call. Germline-derived CDR1 and CDR2 are MNHEY and SVGEGT. CDR3 size: 15 residues. The ends were cut back, 5 bases at V and 1 base at J, with 12 bases in the middle. DNA for the CDR3: TGTGCCAGCAGTCCCTGGGCCTCGAGCAATCAGCCCCAGCATTTT. The encoded protein is CASSPWASSNQPQHF.

CDR3 DNA: TGTGCCAGCAGCTTAATCGGAGGGTCTAATTCACCCCTCCACTTT. Its protein is CASSLIGGSNSPLHF. V and J are TRBV7-2 and TRBJ1-6; D not certain. This CDR3 is 15 amino acids long. The ends were cut back, 2 bases at V and 6 bases at J, with 11 bases in the middle. Germline CDR1 SGHTA, CDR2 FQGNSA.

A remark on this clone: A read error may account for a junction end that differs from germline. The CDR3 nucleotides are TGTGCTAGCAGCGGGGCCCCCTCTCTAAGCGGGGAGCTGTTTTTT. Protein sequence: CASSGAPSLSGELFF. The chain uses TRBV7-7 and TRBJ2-2; 7 bases line up with TRBD2. This CDR3 is 15 amino acids long. The V gene's germline CDR1 is SSHAT and CDR2 FNYEAQ (reference sequence).

The CDR3 nucleotides are TGTGCCAGCAGCCCATCCGGGACAGAGAACTATGGCTACACCTTC. Residues: CASSPSGTENYGYTF. The chain combines TRBV7-9 with TRBJ1-2; 7 nucleotides align to TRBD1. V lost 5 bases, J lost 2 bases, and 8 bases stayed unmatched. The CDR3 is 15 amino acids. Germline values: CDR1 SEHNR, CDR2 FQNEAQ (reference sequence).

This clone has more than one count but fewer than ten. V gene TRBV3-1 (or the pseudogene TRBV3-2) combines with J gene TRBJ1-3; possibly TRBD1 for D (6 bases). Per germline, CDR1 LGHDT and CDR2 YNNKEL (reference sequence). Trimming removed 3 bases from V and 4 bases from J, with 13 bases in between. The CDR3 is 15 amino acids. The CDR3 DNA is TGTGCCAGCAGCCACGATTCCGGGACAGGAAACACCATATATTTT. Translation gives CASSHDSGTGNTIYF.

J is TRBJ2-3 and V is TRBV9; 14 nucleotides line up with TRBD2. The CDR3 sequence is 19 residues long. Germline lookup yields CDR1 SGDLS and CDR2 YYNGEE. After removal of 2 bases from V and 3 bases from J, the junction contained 11 bases not matched to a gene. The DNA for the CDR3 is TGTGCCAGCAGCGTGAGACCCGGGACTAGCGGGAGTGGGACAGATACGCAGTATTTT. Encoded protein: CASSVRPGTSGSGTDTQYF.

The chain has TRBV5-1 and TRBJ2-3; TRBD2 is a possible D gene (5 bases). Germline V gene data show CDR1 as SGHRS and CDR2 as YFSETQ. V was trimmed by 2 bases and J by 0 bases, leaving 10 bases between them. The CDR3 totals 15 residues. CDR3 coding DNA: TGCGCCAGCAGCTTTGAGGGTAAAAGCACAGATACGCAGTATTTT. Amino acid sequence: CASSFEGKSTDTQYF.

The chain uses TRBV5-1 and TRBJ1-6; a possible D gene is TRBD1 (6 bases). Trimming cost V 0 bases and J 8 bases, with 12 bases left between them. The CDR3 has 15 residues. Germline V gene sequence: CDR1 SGHRS, CDR2 YFSETQ. The CDR3 protein is CASSLDSRGDSPLHF. The CDR3 nucleotides read TGCGCCAGCAGCTTGGATTCCAGGGGCGATTCACCCCTCCACTTT.

Points on this clone: One junction end disagrees with the germline gene, perhaps due to a read error. This sample includes further DNA sequences coding for the same CDR3. The chain couples TRBV7-2 to TRBJ2-1, with 9 bases fitting TRBD2. CDR3 length equals 14 residues. Germline loops: CDR1 SGHTA, CDR2 FQGNSA. The CDR3 coding sequence is TGTGCCAGTAGCTCGGGACTAGCTGCCAATGAGCAGTTCTTC. Translation gives CASSSGLAANEQFF.

The V gene is TRBV30, the J gene TRBJ2-1; possibly TRBD2 for D (5 bases). Germline lookup yields CDR1 GTSNPN and CDR2 SVGIG (reference sequence). V shed 5 bases and J shed 7 bases, with 9 bases lying between them. The CDR3 spans 11 residues. The CDR3 reads CAWARENEQFF. The CDR3 coding sequence is TGTGCCTGGGCCCGGGAAAATGAGCAGTTCTTC.

The chain joins TRBV5-1 to TRBJ2-7; 13 bases align to TRBD2. Germline CDR1 SGHRS, CDR2 YFSETQ. Losses at the gene ends were 0 bases for V and 0 bases for J; bases not matched to a gene: 6. The CDR3 runs to 18 residues. CDR3 sequence (DNA): TGCGCCAGCAGCTTGGGACTAGCGGGAGGTTCTAGCTCCTACGAGCAGTACTTC. Translated, it gives CASSLGLAGGSSSYEQYF.

This chain joins TRBV18 and TRBJ2-4; the match to TRBD1 covers 9 bases. This CDR3 has 14 residues. Germline CDR1 and CDR2: KGHSH and LQKENI. The V and J ends lost 3 bases and 6 bases, in that order; junction bases with no gene match: 3. CDR3 sequence (DNA): TGTGCCAGCTCACCCTTGGGACAGGGAAACATTCAGTACTTC. It is translated as CASSPLGQGNIQYF.

The CDR3: CASSQKSGGPEQYF. CDR3 nucleotides: TGTGCCAGCAGCCAAAAGAGCGGGGGCCCCGAGCAGTACTTC. This chain joins TRBV4-2 and TRBJ2-7, with TRBD2 matching over 8 bases. V lost 2 bases to trimming and J lost 6 bases; unmatched junction nucleotides: 6. Per the germline V gene, CDR1 is LGHNA and CDR2 is YNFKEQ. CDR3 size: 14 residues.

This sequence joins TRBV6-5 and TRBJ1-2; D unclear. V lost 5 bases, J lost 5 bases, and 12 bases lay in between. The germline CDR1 and CDR2 sequences are MNHEY and SVGAGI. This CDR3 is built from 13 residues. CDR3 residues: CASSRSRGYGYTF. The CDR3, as DNA: TGTGCCAGCAGTAGATCTCGGGGTTATGGCTACACCTTC.

The rearrangement links TRBV7-2 to TRBJ1-4; 7 bases map to TRBD1. The CDR3 loop spans 15 amino acids. V shed 5 bases and J 8 bases; nucleotides not matched to a gene: 11. Germline CDR1 is SGHTA and CDR2 is FQGNSA. The DNA for the CDR3 is TGTGCCAGCAGCATATACAGGGGCATTGGCGAAAAACTGTTTTTT. It is translated as CASSIYRGIGEKLFF.

V usage is TRBV2 and J usage is TRBJ1-6; 9 nucleotides line up with TRBD1. Germline CDR1 SNHLY, CDR2 FYNNEI. This CDR3 region has 14 residues. Trimming cost V 7 bases and J 6 bases; bases outside gene matches: 4. The CDR3 DNA is TGTGCCAGCAACTCGGGACAGGGTAATTCACCCCTCCACTTT. It is translated as CASNSGQGNSPLHF.

The chain carries TRBV28 and TRBJ1-5; D ambiguous. Germline lookup yields CDR1 MDHEN and CDR2 SYDVKM. V shed 6 bases and J shed 4 bases, with 10 bases lying between them. This CDR3 is built from 13 residues. DNA for the CDR3: TGTGCCAGCAGCCCCGACTTGAATCAGCCCCAGCATTTT. It is translated as CASSPDLNQPQHF.

This clone came up a few times. The V gene is TRBV2, the J gene TRBJ2-3; 7 bases map to TRBD1. Germline V gene lookup returns CDR1 SNHLY and CDR2 FYNNEI. J was trimmed by 0 bases and V by 7 bases; bases with no gene match: 4. CDR3 length: 14 residues. Here the CDR3 DNA reads TGTGCCAGCAAGGACAGGTTTAGCACAGATACGCAGTATTTT. This encodes CASKDRFSTDTQYF.